The 5 T cell receptor gamma chains reported below all come from one sample, sequenced in a study of intestinal T cells in coeliac disease. The TRG library came from 200 to 250 ng of biopsy DNA amplified with LymphoTrack primers. TCRdb reprocessed the multiplex PCR reads using CATT. The table shows roughly 1,400 gamma-chain clones, with approximately 56% occurring only once. Genomic DNA came from ten roughly 5.2-µm formalin-fixed paraffin-embedded scrolls per case. The sample was a duodenal biopsy. These receptors were obtained from a human donor with celiac disease.

This clone came up a few times. The chain couples TRGV5 to TRGJP2. Germline V gives CDR1 VINAFY, CDR2 YDVSNSKD. This CDR3 contains 13 residues. J lost 7 bases, V lost 0 bases, and 2 bases had no gene match. This CDR3 reads CATWDRDDWIKTF. The CDR3 nucleotides read TGTGCCACCTGGGACAGGGATGATTGGATCAAGACGTTT.

V is TRGV2 and J is TRGJ1 or TRGJ2. CDR3 length equals 17 residues. J gave up 0 bases and V 1 base, and 12 bases lay outside the gene matches. Germline V lookup: CDR1 EGSNGY, CDR2 YDSYNSKV. This chain's CDR3 is CATWDGPPNSNYYKKLF. The CDR3 DNA sequence: TGTGCCACCTGGGACGGACCACCTAATTCGAATTATTATAAGAAACTCTTT.

The chain combines TRGV3 with TRGJ1 or TRGJ2. This CDR3 contains 16 residues. V shed 0 bases, J shed 3 bases, and the junction held 11 bases outside the gene matches. Germline-derived CDR1 and CDR2 are VTNTFY and YDVSTARD (reference sequence). CDR3 in amino acids: CATWDRPNWIYYKKLF. DNA of the CDR3: TGTGCCACCTGGGACAGGCCAAACTGGATTTATTATAAGAAACTCTTT.

CDR3 protein: CATWEQVWFKIF. Here the CDR3 DNA reads TGTGCCACCTGGGAACAGGTTTGGTTCAAGATATTT. The genes are TRGV2 and TRGJP1. Germline lookup yields CDR1 EGSNGY and CDR2 YDSYNSKV. The CDR3 has 12 amino acids. V trimming: 4 bases; J trimming: 10 bases; junction bases outside the gene matches: 6.

This clone is large by share. V and J are TRGV11 and TRGJ1 or TRGJ2. TRGV11 carries the ORF label, with uncertain function. V shed 6 bases, J shed 7 bases, and the junction held 0 bases outside the gene matches. This CDR3 is 10 amino acids long. The CDR3 DNA sequence: TGTGCCTGCTGGATTTATAAGAAACTCTTT. Translation gives CACWIYKKLF.